A single sample is the source of the 8 T cell receptor beta chains below, sequenced in a study of radiotherapy plus CTLA-4 blockade in lung cancer. The table came from immunoSEQ multiplex PCR; TCRdb's copy has only in-frame clones and leaves some out. The sample includes over 35,000 clones, around 77% seen only once; the top ten take approximately 2.5%. The sample consisted of peripheral blood, taken from a patient treated with radiotherapy plus ipilimumab. The receptors here all came from a human donor with non-small cell lung cancer whose response to radiotherapy plus ipilimumab could not be evaluated.

The rearrangement links TRBV18 to TRBJ1-2; 9 bases fit TRBD1. The CDR3 totals 15 residues. CDR1 is KGHSH, CDR2 LQKENI, per germline. The trim removed 0 bases at V and 4 bases at J, leaving 3 bases unmatched. The CDR3: CASSPPGQGIYGYTF. The CDR3 region has the DNA TGTGCCAGCTCACCACCGGGACAGGGAATCTATGGCTACACCTTC.

The chain has TRBV19 and TRBJ1-5; D unclear. CDR3 length: 12 residues. Trimming left V 5 bases short and J 3 bases short, with 5 bases between. The germline gives CDR1 LNHDA, CDR2 SQIVND (reference sequence). The CDR3 region has the DNA TGTGCCAGTAGTTGGGCCAATCAGCCCCAGCATTTT. Translated, it gives CASSWANQPQHF.

V and J are TRBV4-2 and TRBJ2-3, with 9 bases aligning to TRBD2. After removal of 0 bases from V and 5 bases from J, the junction contained 12 bases not matched to a gene. This CDR3 comprises 18 residues. Germline assignment: CDR1 LGHNA and CDR2 YNFKEQ. The CDR3 spells CASSQEVFAGGLGDTQYF. The CDR3 DNA is TGTGCCAGCAGCCAAGAGGTATTTGCGGGGGGGCTTGGAGATACGCAGTATTTT.

This sequence joins TRBV5-1 and TRBJ2-2; D may be TRBD2 (7 bases). This CDR3 has 14 residues. Looked up from germline, CDR1 is SGHRS and CDR2 is YFSETQ. The V gene lost 1 base and the J gene lost 4 bases, with 8 bases spanning the gap. The chain's CDR3 is CASSLRGGTGELFF. In DNA form, the CDR3 reads TGCGCCAGCAGCTTGAGGGGGGGCACCGGGGAGCTGTTTTTT. The full variable domain, in which reference TRBV5-1 and TRBJ2-2 provide the parts outside the CDR3, is KAGVTQTPRYLIKTRGQQVTLSCSPISGHRSVSWYQQTPGQGLQFLFEYFSETQRNKGNFPGRFSGRQFSNSRSEMNVSTLELGDSALYLCASSLRGGTGELFFGEGSRLTVL.

The rearrangement joins TRBV7-3 to TRBJ2-1; 7 bases line up with TRBD2. The CDR3 is made up of 14 amino acids. Germline V gives CDR1 SGHTA, CDR2 FQGTGA. Trimming at V came to 1 base and at J to 7 bases, leaving 4 bases not matched to a gene. The CDR3 spells CASSLMAGENEQFF. The CDR3 DNA sequence: TGTGCCAGCAGCTTAATGGCGGGGGAAAATGAGCAGTTCTTC.

This clone was seen a few times. J is TRBJ2-1 and V is TRBV6-6; 10 positions match TRBD2. V lost 7 bases to trimming and J lost 6 bases; unmatched junction nucleotides: 6. The V gene's germline CDR1 is MNHNY and CDR2 SVGAGI (reference sequence). The length of the CDR3 is 14 residues. For the CDR3, the DNA is TGTGCCAGCAAAGGACTAGCGGATCCCAATGAGCAGTTCTTC. Protein sequence: CASKGLADPNEQFF.

V is TRBV28 and J is TRBJ1-2; TRBD1 is a possible D gene (5 bases). This CDR3 contains 15 residues. From germline, CDR1 is MDHEN and CDR2 SYDVKM. Trimming pared 7 bases from V and 8 bases from J, leaving 23 bases between. The CDR3 region is CASTASRTIPRGYTF. DNA for the CDR3: TGTGCCAGCACTGCATCCCGGACAATCCCCCGAGGCTACACCTTC.

This chain uses TRBV13 with TRBJ1-1; D may be TRBD1 (6 bases). This CDR3 is 17 amino acids long. V was clipped by 4 bases and J by 1 base, with 19 bases between them. Per germline, CDR1 PRHDT and CDR2 FYEKMQ (reference sequence). This CDR3 is CASSSGQSGARNTEAFF. The CDR3 nucleotides read TGTGCCAGCAGCTCCGGACAGTCTGGCGCTAGGAACACTGAAGCTTTCTTT.